This T cell receptor beta chain was retrieved from a study of blood T cell repertoires in COVID-19. The overall study: The United States, Italy and Spain provided the acute and convalescent COVID-19 samples. In each case, the material was cDNA or gDNA derived from T cells, B-cell-depleted T cells, or PBMCs.

CDR1 is SGHRS and CDR2 is YFSETQ in the germline V gene. The ends lost 4 bases at V and 4 bases at J; junction bases unmatched: 8. This CDR3 contains 16 residues. The authors' processing: The authors estimated nucleated cell counts from reference gene primer amplification. Sequenced by immunoSEQ multiplex PCR; TCRdb stores in-frame clones only, minus some. D and trimming were read from the DNA, whereas the V and J calls and clone size are those reported in that table. The sample carries hundreds of thousands of clones, 88% recorded once. Sequenced: peripheral blood. The clonotype comes from a man aged 18-30 years with active or convalescent COVID-19. The chain employs TRBV5-1 and TRBJ2-3; 11 nucleotides agree with TRBD2. CDR3 nucleotide sequence: TGCGCCAGCAGCGATGCTAGCGGGGGGATGTCAGATACGCAGTATTTT. It encodes CASSDASGGMSDTQYF.